The 13 T cell receptor beta chains in this list originate from one sample, sequenced in a study of blood T cell repertoires in COVID-19. The protocol was immunoSEQ multiplex PCR, while the TCRdb copy is restricted to in-frame clones and leaves out a portion. Of almost 55,000 clones detected, 75% to 90% appear once; the ten largest clones hold roughly 5%. Sequenced material: peripheral blood. These receptor sequences come from a human donor in a cohort sampled during active COVID-19.

The rearrangement links TRBV28 to TRBJ2-2; the D gene is possibly TRBD1 (6 bases). This CDR3 spans 16 amino acids. The germline CDR1 and CDR2 sequences are MDHEN and SYDVKM. Trimming took off 0 bases at V and 1 base at J, with 9 bases between the two ends. DNA for the CDR3: TGTGCCAGCAGTTTATGGGAAGGGGGGAACACCGGGGAGCTGTTTTTT. Protein product: CASSLWEGGNTGELFF.

This chain joins TRBV2 and TRBJ2-4, with 9 bases fitting TRBD2. Trimming took 3 bases from V and 7 from J; bases not matched to a gene: 10. Germline V gene sequence: CDR1 SNHLY, CDR2 FYNNEI. This CDR3 is 16 amino acids long. The CDR3, as DNA: TGTGCCAGCAGTGATTTCGGCGGGGGGGCTTTGAACATTCAGTACTTC. Translating it yields CASSDFGGGALNIQYF.

This rearrangement joins TRBV6-2 or TRBV6-3 to TRBJ2-4, with D hard to call. This CDR3 is 15 amino acids long. CDR1 MNHEY and CDR2 SVGEGT come from the germline V gene. V was cut by 0 bases and J by 7 bases, with 13 bases left in between. The DNA of the CDR3 is TGTGCCAGCAGTTACTCTAGTATCGTCGGGAACATTCAGTACTTC. This sequence encodes CASSYSSIVGNIQYF.

The chain carries TRBV4-3 and TRBJ1-2, with 7 nucleotides matching TRBD1. From germline, CDR1 is LGHNA and CDR2 YSLEER. Trimming took 0 bases from V and 2 from J; bases not matched to a gene: 6. The CDR3 runs to 16 residues. CDR3: CASSQDESGGNYGYTF. Here the CDR3 DNA reads TGCGCCAGCAGCCAAGATGAGTCAGGGGGGAACTATGGCTACACCTTC.

The rearrangement links TRBV19 to TRBJ2-3, with 10 bases aligning to TRBD2. With V trimmed by 3 bases and J by 4 bases, 4 bases remained unmatched. The CDR3 totals 15 residues. Germline assignment: CDR1 LNHDA and CDR2 SQIVND (reference sequence). DNA for the CDR3: TGTGCCAGTAGTATTGTACTAGCGGGATCAGATACGCAGTATTTT. It translates to CASSIVLAGSDTQYF.

The genes are TRBV6-2 or TRBV6-3 and TRBJ1-2, with TRBD1 as a possible D gene (5 bases). Germline V gene data show CDR1 as MNHEY and CDR2 as SVGEGT. This CDR3 spans 15 amino acids. The germline V and J ends were trimmed by 2 bases and 6 bases, with 16 bases remaining between them. This CDR3 reads CASSYALRVGHGYTF. CDR3 nucleotide sequence: TGTGCCAGCAGTTACGCCCTACGGGTGGGGCATGGCTACACCTTC.

The CDR3, as DNA: TGTGCCAGTAGTATTGCCAGTTCTGGGGCCAACGTCCTGACTTTC. Translated, it gives CASSIASSGANVLTF. This chain links TRBV19 with TRBJ2-6, with D unclear. The V end was cut by 3 bases, the J end by 1 base, with 7 bases between. This CDR3 comprises 15 residues. In germline, CDR1 is LNHDA, CDR2 SQIVND (reference sequence).

The chain carries TRBV5-4 and TRBJ2-5; the D is unclear. V was shortened by 0 bases and J by 5 bases, with 17 bases between the two germline ends. The CDR3 contains 16 residues. Germline V gives CDR1 SGHNT, CDR2 YYREEE (reference sequence). The CDR3: CASSLDGTMTRETQYF. The DNA of the CDR3 is TGTGCCAGCAGCTTGGATGGAACGATGACGAGGGAGACCCAGTACTTC.

This chain joins TRBV9 and TRBJ1-6, with a possible D match to TRBD1 (6 bases). The CDR3 has 15 residues. The V end lost 0 bases, the J end lost 5 bases, and 9 bases lay between the germline ends. Germline lookup yields CDR1 SGDLS and CDR2 YYNGEE. The CDR3 nucleotides read TGTGCCAGCAGCGTAGTGGGACAAGATAATTCACCCCTCCACTTT. It codes for CASSVVGQDNSPLHF.

The gene calls are TRBV28 and TRBJ1-5; D may be TRBD1 (6 bases). This CDR3 region has 15 residues. The germline V gene has CDR1 MDHEN and CDR2 SYDVKM. Trimming took 5 bases from V and 0 from J, leaving 11 bases between them. CDR3 in DNA: TGTGCCAGCAGTACAGGGACCTATAGCAATCAGCCCCAGCATTTT. Its protein product is CASSTGTYSNQPQHF.

The rearrangement uses TRBV5-1 and TRBJ2-3; 10 nucleotides line up with TRBD2. The germline CDR1 and CDR2 sequences are SGHRS and YFSETQ. CDR3 length equals 17 residues. V was pared by 4 bases and J by 5 bases, with 13 bases of the junction left unmatched. In nucleotides, the CDR3 is TGCGCCAGCAGCCCCCAGGTTAGCGGGGGGTCGGGAGATACGCAGTATTTT. It yields the protein CASSPQVSGGSGDTQYF. The full variable domain, completed using reference TRBV5-1 and TRBJ2-3, is KAGVTQTPRYLIKTRGQQVTLSCSPISGHRSVSWYQQTPGQGLQFLFEYFSETQRNKGNFPGRFSGRQFSNSRSEMNVSTLELGDSALYLCASSPQVSGGSGDTQYFGPGTRLTVL.

The chain employs TRBV4-3 and TRBJ1-1; D gene unclear. Trimming cost V 0 bases and J 4 bases, with 9 bases left between them. The CDR3 spans 14 residues. Per germline, CDR1 LGHNA and CDR2 YSLEER. The CDR3 reads CASSQDRGITEAFF. The CDR3 nucleotides read TGCGCCAGCAGCCAAGACCGGGGAATCACTGAAGCTTTCTTT.

CDR3 in amino acids: CASSQDRQKAFF. CDR3 coding DNA: TGCGCCAGCAGCCAAGACCGTCAGAAAGCTTTCTTT. The gene calls are TRBV4-3 and TRBJ1-1; D is ambiguous. The V gene lost 0 bases and the J gene lost 9 bases, with 8 bases spanning the gap. Germline assignment: CDR1 LGHNA and CDR2 YSLEER. This CDR3 comprises 12 residues.